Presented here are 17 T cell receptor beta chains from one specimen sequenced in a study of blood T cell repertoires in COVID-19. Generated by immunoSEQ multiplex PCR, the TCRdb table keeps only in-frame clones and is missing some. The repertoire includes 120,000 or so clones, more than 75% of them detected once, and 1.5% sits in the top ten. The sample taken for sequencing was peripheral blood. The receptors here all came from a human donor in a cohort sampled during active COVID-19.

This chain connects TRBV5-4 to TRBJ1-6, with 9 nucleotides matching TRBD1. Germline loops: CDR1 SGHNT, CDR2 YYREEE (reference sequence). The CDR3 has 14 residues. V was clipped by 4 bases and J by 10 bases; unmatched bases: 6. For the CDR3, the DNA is TGTGCCAGCAGCCCGGACAGGGGACACTCACCCCTCCACTTT. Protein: CASSPDRGHSPLHF.

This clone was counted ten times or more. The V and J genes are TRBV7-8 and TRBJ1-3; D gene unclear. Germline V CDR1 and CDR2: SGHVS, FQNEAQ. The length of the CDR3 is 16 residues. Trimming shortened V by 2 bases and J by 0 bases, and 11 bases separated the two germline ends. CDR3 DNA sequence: TGTGCCAGCAGCTTAACTATATCCGTCTCTGGAAACACCATATATTTT. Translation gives CASSLTISVSGNTIYF.

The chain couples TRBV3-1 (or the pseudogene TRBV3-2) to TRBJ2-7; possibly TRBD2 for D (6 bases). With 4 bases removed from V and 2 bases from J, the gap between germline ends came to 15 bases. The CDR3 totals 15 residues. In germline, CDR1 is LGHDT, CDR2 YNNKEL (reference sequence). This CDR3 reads CASSPTGVVAYEQYF. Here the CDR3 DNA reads TGTGCCAGCAGCCCAACGGGGGTCGTCGCCTACGAGCAGTACTTC.

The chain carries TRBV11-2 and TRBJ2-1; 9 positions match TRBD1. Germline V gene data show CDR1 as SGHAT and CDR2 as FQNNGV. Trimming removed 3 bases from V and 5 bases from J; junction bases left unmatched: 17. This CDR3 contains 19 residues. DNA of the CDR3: TGTGCCAGCAGCTTCGGGTGGCGAACAGGGGGCGATATGAACAATGAGCAGTTCTTC. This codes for CASSFGWRTGGDMNNEQFF.

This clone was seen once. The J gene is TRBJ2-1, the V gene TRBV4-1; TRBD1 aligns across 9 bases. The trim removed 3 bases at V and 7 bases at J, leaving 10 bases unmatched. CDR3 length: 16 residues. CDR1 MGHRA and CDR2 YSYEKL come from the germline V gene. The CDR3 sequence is CASSQVTGGAWNEQFF. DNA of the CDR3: TGCGCCAGCAGCCAGGTAACAGGGGGCGCTTGGAATGAGCAGTTCTTC.

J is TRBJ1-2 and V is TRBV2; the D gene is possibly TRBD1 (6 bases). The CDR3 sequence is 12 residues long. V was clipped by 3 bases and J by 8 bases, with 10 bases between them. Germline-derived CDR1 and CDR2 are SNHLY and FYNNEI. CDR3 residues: CASSEWGRGYTF. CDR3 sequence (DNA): TGTGCCAGCAGTGAGTGGGGGCGAGGCTACACCTTC. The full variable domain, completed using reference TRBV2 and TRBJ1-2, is EPEVTQTPSHQVTQMGQEVILRCVPISNHLYFYWYRQILGQKVEFLVSFYNNEISEKSEIFDDQFSVERPDGSNFTLKIRSTKLEDSAMYFCASSEWGRGYTFGSGTRLTVV.

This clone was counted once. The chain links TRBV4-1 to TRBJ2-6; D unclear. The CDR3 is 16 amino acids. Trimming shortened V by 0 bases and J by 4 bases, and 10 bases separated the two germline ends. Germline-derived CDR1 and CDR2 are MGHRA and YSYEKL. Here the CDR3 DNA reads TGCGCCAGCAGCCAAGATATGGGCTCCGGGGCCAACGTCCTGACTTTC. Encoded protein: CASSQDMGSGANVLTF.

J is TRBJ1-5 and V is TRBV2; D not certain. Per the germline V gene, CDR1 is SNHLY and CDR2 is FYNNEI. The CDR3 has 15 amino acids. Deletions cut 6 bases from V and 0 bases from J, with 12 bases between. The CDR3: CASRPRLYSNQPQHF. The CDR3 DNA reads TGTGCCAGCAGACCCAGGTTGTATAGCAATCAGCCCCAGCATTTT.

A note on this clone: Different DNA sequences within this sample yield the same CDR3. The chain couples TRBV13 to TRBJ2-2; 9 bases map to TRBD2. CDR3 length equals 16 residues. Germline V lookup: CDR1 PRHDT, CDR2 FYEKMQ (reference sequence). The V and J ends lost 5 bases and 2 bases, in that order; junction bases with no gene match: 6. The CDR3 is CASSRGRGGNTGELFF. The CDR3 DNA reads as TGTGCCAGCAGCCGGGGGCGGGGGGGCAACACCGGGGAGCTGTTTTTT.

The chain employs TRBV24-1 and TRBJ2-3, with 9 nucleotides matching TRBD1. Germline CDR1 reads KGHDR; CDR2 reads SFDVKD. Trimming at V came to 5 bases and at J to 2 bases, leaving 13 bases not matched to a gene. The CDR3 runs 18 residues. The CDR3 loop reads CATSAGSFGQGFTDTQYF. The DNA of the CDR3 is TGTGCCACCAGTGCCGGAAGTTTCGGACAGGGGTTCACAGATACGCAGTATTTT.

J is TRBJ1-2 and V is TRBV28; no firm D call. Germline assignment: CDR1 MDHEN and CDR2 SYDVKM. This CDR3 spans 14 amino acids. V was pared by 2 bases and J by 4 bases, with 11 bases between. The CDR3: CASSLRSEFYGYTF. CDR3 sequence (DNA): TGTGCCAGCAGTTTACGTTCCGAGTTCTATGGCTACACCTTC.

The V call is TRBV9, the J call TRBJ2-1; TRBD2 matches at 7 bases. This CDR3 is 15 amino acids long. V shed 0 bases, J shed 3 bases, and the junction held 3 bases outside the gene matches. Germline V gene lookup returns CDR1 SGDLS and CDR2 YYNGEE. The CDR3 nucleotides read TGTGCCAGCAGCGTAGATCTAGCGGTCTACAATGAGCAGTTCTTC. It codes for CASSVDLAVYNEQFF.

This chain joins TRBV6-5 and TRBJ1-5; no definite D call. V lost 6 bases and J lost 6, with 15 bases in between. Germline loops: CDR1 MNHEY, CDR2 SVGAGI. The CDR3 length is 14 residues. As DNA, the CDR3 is TGTGCCAGCAGGAGATCAGGTCTTGGTCAGCCCCAGCATTTT. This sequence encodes CASRRSGLGQPQHF.

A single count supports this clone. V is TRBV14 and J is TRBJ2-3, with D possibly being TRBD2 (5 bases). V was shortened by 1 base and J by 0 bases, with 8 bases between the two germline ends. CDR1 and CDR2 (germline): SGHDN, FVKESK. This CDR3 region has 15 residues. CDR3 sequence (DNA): TGTGCCAGCAGCCAAGGAGGGATCAGCACAGATACGCAGTATTTT. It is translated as CASSQGGISTDTQYF.

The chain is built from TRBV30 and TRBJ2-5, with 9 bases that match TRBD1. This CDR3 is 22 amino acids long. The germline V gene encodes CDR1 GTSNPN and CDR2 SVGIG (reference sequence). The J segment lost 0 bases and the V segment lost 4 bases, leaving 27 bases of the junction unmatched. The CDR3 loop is CAWNRDRDHKIDYAGNQETQYF. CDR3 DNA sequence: TGTGCCTGGAACCGGGACAGGGACCACAAGATCGACTATGCGGGTAACCAAGAGACCCAGTACTTC.

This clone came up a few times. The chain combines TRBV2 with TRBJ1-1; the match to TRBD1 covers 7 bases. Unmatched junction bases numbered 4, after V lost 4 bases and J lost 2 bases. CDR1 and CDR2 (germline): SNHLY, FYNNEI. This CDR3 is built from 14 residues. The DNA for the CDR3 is TGTGCCAGCAGTGCCGACAGGGACAACACTGAAGCTTTCTTT. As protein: CASSADRDNTEAFF.

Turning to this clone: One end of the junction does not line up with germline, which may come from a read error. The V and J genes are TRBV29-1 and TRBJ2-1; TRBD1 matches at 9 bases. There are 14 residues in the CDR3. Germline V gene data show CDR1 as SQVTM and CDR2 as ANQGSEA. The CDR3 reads CSGETGGAGNEQFF. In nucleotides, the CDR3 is TGCAGCGGTGAAACAGGGGGCGCAGGGAATGAGCAGTTCTTC.